These 8 T cell receptor beta chains share one sample of origin, sequenced in a study of blood T cells in healthy people across ages. Primers used in a second PCR of roughly 6 to 11 cycles were a sample-barcoded 5' primer and a J-beta primer mix. TCRdb re-analysed the 5' RACE reads in MiXCR, keeping a single row per CDR3 protein. The sample lists hundreds of thousands of distinct CDR3 sequences, roughly 41% occurring once. Material for sequencing was blood. The receptors were gathered from an elderly man in good health.

This clonotype has a handful of counts. In DNA form, the CDR3 reads TGCAGTGCTGGGGACCAAGGCGGGGGGTTCCCAGATACGCAGTATTTT. The encoded protein is CSAGDQGGGFPDTQYF. The V and J genes are TRBV20-1 and TRBJ2-3; 8 bases match TRBD2. The CDR3 runs to 16 residues. With V trimmed by 5 bases and J by 4 bases, 14 bases remained unmatched. CDR1 DFQATT and CDR2 SNEGSKA come from the germline V gene (reference sequence).

The CDR3 sequence is CSAGTGSLDTQYF. In DNA form, the CDR3 reads TGCAGCGCCGGGACAGGGTCCTTAGATACGCAGTATTTT. The chain combines TRBV29-1 with TRBJ2-3; 9 bases agree with TRBD1. CDR3 length: 13 amino acids. The ends lost 7 bases at V and 5 bases at J; junction bases unmatched: 7. Germline V lookup: CDR1 SQVTM, CDR2 ANQGSEA.

The chain recombines TRBV4-1 with TRBJ2-1; 7 positions match TRBD2. CDR3 length equals 19 residues. Germline lookup yields CDR1 MGHRA and CDR2 YSYEKL. V lost 1 base and J lost 2; bases outside the gene matches: 14. The CDR3 region is CASSQGVLRRERTYNEQFF. The CDR3 DNA reads as TGCGCCAGCAGCCAAGGAGTCCTTAGGCGGGAGAGGACCTACAATGAGCAGTTCTTC.

The chain recombines TRBV28 with TRBJ2-4; D not certain. Germline loops: CDR1 MDHEN, CDR2 SYDVKM. Trimming removed 5 bases at V and 6 bases at J, with 5 bases between. There are 11 residues in the CDR3. CDR3 coding DNA: TGTGCCAGCAGTACGCGAAACATTCAGTACTTC. It translates to CASSTRNIQYF.

This rearrangement joins TRBV6-2 or TRBV6-3 to TRBJ2-7, with 8 positions matching TRBD1. The V gene end was trimmed by 0 bases and the J gene end by 3 bases; junction bases not matched to a gene: 1. The CDR3 extends over 14 amino acids. Germline CDR1 and CDR2: MNHEY and SVGEGT. The CDR3 spells CASSYSRGLYEQYF. In DNA, the CDR3 is TGTGCCAGCAGTTACTCCAGGGGGCTCTACGAGCAGTACTTC.

The V gene is TRBV27, the J gene TRBJ1-1; 9 positions match TRBD1. V was pared by 8 bases and J by 3 bases, with 4 bases of the junction left unmatched. The CDR3 is 13 amino acids. Looked up from germline, CDR1 is MNHEY and CDR2 is SMNVEV (reference sequence). The CDR3 sequence: CASHRQGDTEAFF. The CDR3 DNA reads TGTGCCAGCCATAGACAGGGGGACACTGAAGCTTTCTTT.

This clonotype was observed a few times. The CDR3: CSAVSSVTNTGELFF. The CDR3 DNA reads TGCAGTGCAGTTTCTAGCGTTACGAACACCGGGGAGCTGTTTTTT. This chain connects TRBV20-1 to TRBJ2-2, with a weak D call TRBD2 (6 bases). V gave up 6 bases and J gave up 0 bases, with 14 bases separating them. The CDR3 is 15 amino acids. Germline values: CDR1 DFQATT, CDR2 SNEGSKA (reference sequence).

This clonotype was picked up a small number of times. V and J are TRBV2 and TRBJ2-1; D is ambiguous. In germline, CDR1 is SNHLY, CDR2 FYNNEI. The length of the CDR3 is 12 residues. Trimming removed 4 bases from V and 10 bases from J, with 11 bases in between. This chain's CDR3 is CASSAGRVEQFF. Written as DNA, the CDR3 is TGTGCCAGCAGTGCGGGCCGGGTAGAGCAGTTCTTC.